Listed below are T cell receptor beta chains from one sample, sequenced in a study of breast tumors, draining lymph nodes, adjacent tissues. Each CDR3 protein is one row after TCRdb ran MiXCR on the multiplex PCR reads. The sample holds approximately 28,000 distinct CDR3 sequences, roughly 63% seen once. Sequences were obtained from breast tumor tissue. The receptors shown here come from a female donor with breast cancer. Some clones in this sample may be carry-over from other donors' samples. The CDR3 runs from the conserved cysteine through the conserved F or W. Each record gives: clone size, D gene, V gene, J gene, CDR3 DNA, CDR3 protein. The D gene is left open where the match is weak. Rows may omit the clone size; those that give it use once, few, many or a size class.

size: few
D: TRBD1
V: TRBV4-2
J: TRBJ1-2
DNA: TGTGCCAGCAGCTCCGGGACAGCTTATGGCTACACCTTC
CDR3: CASSSGTAYGYTF

size: NA
D: NA
V: TRBV20-1
J: TRBJ2-7
DNA: TGCAGTGCTAGAGATCGAAAATCCTATCGCTCCTACGAGCAGTACTTC
CDR3: CSARDRKSYRSYEQYF

size: NA
D: NA
V: TRBV6-5
J: TRBJ1-6
DNA: TGTGCCAGCAGTCACGTCCGGGGGGGGAGAAATTCACCCCTCCACTTT
CDR3: CASSHVRGGRNSPLHF

size: NA
D: TRBD2
V: TRBV7-3
J: TRBJ2-1
DNA: TGTGCCAGCAGCTCGGGTACGGTAGCGGGAAGCCTAGAGCAGTTCTTC
CDR3: CASSSGTVAGSLEQFF

size: many
D: NA
V: TRBV7-9
J: TRBJ2-5
DNA: TGTGCCAGCAGCTCCGCCCGCCGGGGGGAGACCCAGTACTTC
CDR3: CASSSARRGETQYF

size: few
D: TRBD2
V: TRBV9
J: TRBJ2-5
DNA: TGTGCCAGCAGCGTGTGGGGGGGTAAAGAGACCCAGTACTTC
CDR3: CASSVWGGKETQYF

size: NA
D: NA
V: TRBV4-2
J: TRBJ1-2
DNA: TGTGCCAGCAGCCTGCCCGGACAGTTATTAGGCTACACCTTC
CDR3: CASSLPGQLLGYTF

size: NA
D: TRBD1
V: TRBV2
J: TRBJ2-5
DNA: TGTGCCAGCAGCAGGGGGCGAGAGACCCAGTACTTC
CDR3: CASSRGRETQYF

size: once
D: NA
V: TRBV6-1
J: TRBJ2-6
DNA: TGTGCCAGCAGTGAAAGAGGGAAAAGACCCTCTGGGGCCAACGTCCTGACTTTC
CDR3: CASSERGKRPSGANVLTF

size: NA
D: TRBD2
V: TRBV5-6
J: TRBJ2-1
DNA: TGTGCCAGCAGCACGACTAGCGGGAGGGGGAATGAGCAGTTCTTC
CDR3: CASSTTSGRGNEQFF

size: NA
D: NA
V: TRBV4-1
J: TRBJ1-2
DNA: TGCGCCAGCAGCCAAGAAAGTCAACCCCTCTATGGCTACACCTTC
CDR3: CASSQESQPLYGYTF

size: NA
D: TRBD1
V: TRBV4-3
J: TRBJ1-2
DNA: TGCGCCAGCAGCCCGGGGCAGGGGGCGCGAGCTAACTATGGCTACACCTTC
CDR3: CASSPGQGARANYGYTF

size: NA
D: TRBD2
V: TRBV29-1
J: TRBJ2-1
DNA: TGCAGCGTTGACCCTCTAGCGGCCTTCCCCAACAATAATGAGCAGTTCTTC
CDR3: CSVDPLAAFPNNNEQFF

size: once
D: NA
V: TRBV15
J: TRBJ1-6
DNA: TGTGCCACCAGCAGAGGAGGGCTGAGCTCCTATAATTCACCCCTCCACTTT
CDR3: CATSRGGLSSYNSPLHF

size: many
D: NA
V: TRBV5-1
J: TRBJ2-6
DNA: TGCGCCAGCAGCTCCAATACAGGGACTGGGGCCAACGTCCTGACTTTC
CDR3: CASSSNTGTGANVLTF

size: many
D: TRBD1
V: TRBV5-6
J: TRBJ2-7
DNA: TGTGCCAGCAGCTCGTTGGGACAGGGGAACTACGAGCAGTACTTC
CDR3: CASSSLGQGNYEQYF

size: once
D: TRBD1
V: TRBV9
J: TRBJ1-3
DNA: TGTGCCAGCAGCACTACAGGACAGGGGACTGGAAACACCATATATTTT
CDR3: CASSTTGQGTGNTIYF

size: medium-sized
D: NA
V: TRBV7-2
J: TRBJ2-7
DNA: TGTGCCAGCAGCTTTAGCGGCCGATCCTACGAGCAGTACTTC
CDR3: CASSFSGRSYEQYF

size: NA
D: TRBD1
V: TRBV12-3/TRBV12-4
J: TRBJ2-5
DNA: TGTGCCAGCAGTTACAGGGCGGGACAGGGGGAGACCCAGTACTTC
CDR3: CASSYRAGQGETQYF

size: many
D: TRBD1
V: TRBV7-9
J: TRBJ1-2
DNA: TGTGCCAGCAGATATGACAGGGCCTATGGCTACACCTTC
CDR3: CASRYDRAYGYTF

size: many
D: NA
V: TRBV6-5
J: TRBJ2-6
DNA: TGTGCCAGCAGTTACTCAGCCGGGGCTGGGGCCAACGTCCTGACTTTC
CDR3: CASSYSAGAGANVLTF

size: many
D: NA
V: TRBV5-5
J: TRBJ1-2
DNA: TGTGCCAGCACCTCGACAGATCACTATGGCTACACCTTC
CDR3: CASTSTDHYGYTF